These T cell receptor beta chains were read from a single sample in a study of STAT5B mutations in CD4+ large granular lymphocyte leukemia. Clones were read by immunoSEQ multiplex PCR, and TCRdb kept only the in-frame ones, dropping some. This table has around 21,000 clones, about 80% appearing once. Source material: CD4+ T cells from blood buffy coats. All receptors come from a human donor in good health. CDR3s include the opening cysteine and the closing phenylalanine or tryptophan. The order of the fields is CDR3 protein, CDR3 DNA, clone size, V gene, D gene, J gene. A D gene is named only where the DNA matches it firmly. Clone size is stated in some rows and not others, as once, few, many or a class when expanded.

CDR3aa: CASSKTDSGIREQFF
CDR3nt: TGTGCCAGCAGCAAGACTGATAGCGGGATTCGTGAGCAGTTCTTC
abundance: -
v_gene: TRBV9
d_gene: TRBD2
j_gene: TRBJ2-1

CDR3aa: CASRFLSGANVLTF
CDR3nt: TGTGCCAGTAGATTTCTTTCTGGGGCCAACGTCCTGACTTTC
abundance: -
v_gene: TRBV19
d_gene: -
j_gene: TRBJ2-6

CDR3aa: CASSIGGTGNQPQHF
CDR3nt: TGTGCCAGTAGTATAGGAGGGACAGGGAATCAGCCCCAGCATTTT
abundance: -
v_gene: TRBV19
d_gene: TRBD1
j_gene: TRBJ1-5

CDR3aa: CASSSANTDTQYF
CDR3nt: TGTGCCAGCAGCTCAGCGAACACAGATACGCAGTATTTT
abundance: once
v_gene: TRBV7-9
d_gene: -
j_gene: TRBJ2-3

CDR3aa: CASSLAGSQYVQETQYF
CDR3nt: TGTGCCAGCAGCTTAGCAGGGAGTCAGTACGTCCAAGAGACCCAGTACTTC
abundance: -
v_gene: TRBV7-9
d_gene: -
j_gene: TRBJ2-5

CDR3aa: CSVVGGGSSYEQYF
CDR3nt: TGCAGCGTTGTTGGAGGGGGCAGCTCCTACGAGCAGTACTTC
abundance: -
v_gene: TRBV29-1
d_gene: -
j_gene: TRBJ2-7

CDR3aa: CASRTSGSHQETQYF
CDR3nt: TGTGCCAGCAGAACTAGCGGGAGCCACCAAGAGACCCAGTACTTC
abundance: -
v_gene: TRBV7-2
d_gene: TRBD2
j_gene: TRBJ2-5

CDR3aa: CATGGKRIGDEKLFF
CDR3nt: TGTGCCACGGGGGGTAAGAGAATCGGAGATGAAAAACTGTTTTTT
abundance: -
v_gene: TRBV6-1
d_gene: -
j_gene: TRBJ1-4

CDR3aa: CAISGFAAEAFF
CDR3nt: TGTGCCATCAGTGGTTTTGCGGCTGAAGCTTTCTTT
abundance: -
v_gene: TRBV10-3
d_gene: -
j_gene: TRBJ1-1

CDR3aa: CSARDWREQYF
CDR3nt: TGCAGTGCTAGAGACTGGAGGGAGCAGTACTTC
abundance: -
v_gene: TRBV20-1
d_gene: -
j_gene: TRBJ2-7

CDR3aa: CAWSPRSSGNTIYF
CDR3nt: TGTGCCTGGAGTCCCAGATCTTCTGGAAACACCATATATTTT
abundance: -
v_gene: TRBV30
d_gene: -
j_gene: TRBJ1-3

CDR3aa: CASSLGGSGGTYEQYF
CDR3nt: TGCGCCAGCAGCTTGGGGGGTAGCGGGGGGACCTACGAGCAGTACTTC
abundance: -
v_gene: TRBV5-1
d_gene: TRBD2
j_gene: TRBJ2-7

CDR3aa: CASSFPGRREQYF
CDR3nt: TGTGCCAGCAGCTTTCCAGGGCGGAGGGAGCAGTACTTC
abundance: -
v_gene: TRBV5-5
d_gene: -
j_gene: TRBJ2-7

CDR3aa: CASSRPGATEAFF
CDR3nt: TGTGCCAGCAGCAGACCTGGGGCCACTGAAGCTTTCTTT
abundance: few
v_gene: TRBV5-4
d_gene: -
j_gene: TRBJ1-1

CDR3aa: CASSDVGTDTQYF
CDR3nt: TGTGCCAGCAGTGATGTTGGGACAGATACGCAGTATTTT
abundance: -
v_gene: TRBV2
d_gene: -
j_gene: TRBJ2-3

CDR3aa: CASSYRTSGFTDTQYF
CDR3nt: TGTGCCAGCAGCTATCGGACTAGCGGGTTCACAGATACGCAGTATTTT
abundance: -
v_gene: TRBV5-8
d_gene: TRBD2
j_gene: TRBJ2-3

CDR3aa: CASSSAGTSGVYEQYF
CDR3nt: TGTGCCAGCAGCTCCGCCGGTACTAGCGGGGTCTACGAGCAGTACTTC
abundance: -
v_gene: TRBV28
d_gene: TRBD2
j_gene: TRBJ2-7

CDR3aa: CASSVQGAQETQYF
CDR3nt: TGTGCCAGTTCCGTGCAGGGGGCACAAGAGACCCAGTACTTC
abundance: once
v_gene: TRBV18
d_gene: TRBD1
j_gene: TRBJ2-5

CDR3aa: CASSVGTSVYNEQFF
CDR3nt: TGTGCCAGCAGTGTTGGGACTAGCGTCTACAATGAGCAGTTCTTC
abundance: -
v_gene: TRBV6-1
d_gene: TRBD2
j_gene: TRBJ2-1

CDR3aa: CASSQDEIQAYTF
CDR3nt: TGCGCCAGCAGCCAAGATGAGATCCAGGCCTACACCTTC
abundance: few
v_gene: TRBV4-1
d_gene: -
j_gene: TRBJ1-2

CDR3aa: CASSLEGGGTTTEAFF
CDR3nt: TGTGCCAGCAGCTTGGAGGGTGGCGGGACGACAACTGAAGCTTTCTTT
abundance: once
v_gene: TRBV5-6
d_gene: -
j_gene: TRBJ1-1

CDR3aa: CASTSGGNMNTEAFF
CDR3nt: TGCGCCAGCACTTCGGGAGGCAACATGAACACTGAAGCTTTCTTT
abundance: -
v_gene: TRBV5-1
d_gene: -
j_gene: TRBJ1-1

CDR3aa: CASSEVKGSNQPQHF
CDR3nt: TGTGCCAGCAGTGAAGTGAAGGGTAGCAATCAGCCCCAGCATTTT
abundance: -
v_gene: TRBV6-1
d_gene: -
j_gene: TRBJ1-5

CDR3aa: CASSLPEQGRTYEQYF
CDR3nt: TGTGCCAGCAGCTTACCCGAACAGGGTAGGACCTACGAGCAGTACTTC
abundance: -
v_gene: TRBV7-9
d_gene: -
j_gene: TRBJ2-7

CDR3aa: CASSYLRNTEAFF
CDR3nt: TGTGCCAGCAGTTACCTCAGGAACACTGAAGCTTTCTTT
abundance: -
v_gene: TRBV6-5
d_gene: -
j_gene: TRBJ1-1

CDR3aa: CAAPLGQPYEQYF
CDR3nt: TGTGCGGCGCCCTTGGGACAGCCGTACGAGCAGTACTTC
abundance: -
v_gene: TRBV19
d_gene: TRBD1
j_gene: TRBJ2-7

CDR3aa: CASSLVRAPYNEQFF
CDR3nt: TGTGCCAGCAGCTTAGTAAGAGCTCCTTACAATGAGCAGTTCTTC
abundance: -
v_gene: TRBV11-3
d_gene: -
j_gene: TRBJ2-1

CDR3aa: CASSEGGTGWETQYF
CDR3nt: TGTGCCAGCAGTGAAGGTGGGACAGGGTGGGAGACCCAGTACTTC
abundance: once
v_gene: TRBV2
d_gene: TRBD1
j_gene: TRBJ2-5

CDR3aa: CASTKGSGSSSQYF
CDR3nt: TGTGCCAGCACCAAGGGGTCAGGGTCATCTTCGCAGTACTTC
abundance: -
v_gene: TRBV6-1
d_gene: -
j_gene: TRBJ2-7

CDR3aa: CASKGAALGNTGELFF
CDR3nt: TGTGCCAGCAAAGGGGCGGCCCTCGGGAACACCGGGGAGCTGTTTTTT
abundance: -
v_gene: TRBV9
d_gene: -
j_gene: TRBJ2-2

CDR3aa: CATKNTVIEQYF
CDR3nt: TGTGCCACCAAAAATACCGTAATCGAGCAGTACTTC
abundance: -
v_gene: TRBV2
d_gene: -
j_gene: TRBJ2-7

CDR3aa: CASSSAAGGSLFGTDTQYF
CDR3nt: TGTGCCAGCAGTTCCGCAGCGGGCGGCTCCCTCTTTGGCACAGATACGCAGTATTTT
abundance: -
v_gene: TRBV28
d_gene: -
j_gene: TRBJ2-3

CDR3aa: CASSYGGIEGYEQFF
CDR3nt: TGTGCCAGCAGTTACGGGGGGATCGAGGGCTATGAGCAGTTCTTC
abundance: few
v_gene: TRBV6-5
d_gene: -
j_gene: TRBJ2-1

CDR3aa: CATSRERGQRSGNTIYF
CDR3nt: TGTGCCACCAGCAGAGAAAGGGGCCAACGCTCTGGAAACACCATATATTTT
abundance: few
v_gene: TRBV15
d_gene: -
j_gene: TRBJ1-3

CDR3aa: CASSEAGRSTQYF
CDR3nt: TGCGCCAGCAGTGAGGCAGGAAGGAGTACGCAGTATTTT
abundance: -
v_gene: TRBV10-2
d_gene: -
j_gene: TRBJ2-3

CDR3aa: CASSLAADQPQHF
CDR3nt: TGCGCCAGCAGCTTGGCGGCGGATCAGCCCCAGCATTTT
abundance: -
v_gene: TRBV5-1
d_gene: -
j_gene: TRBJ1-5

CDR3aa: CASTSTWEDRGQSGYTF
CDR3nt: TGTGCCAGTACCTCAACCTGGGAGGACAGGGGGCAAAGTGGCTACACCTTC
abundance: -
v_gene: TRBV19
d_gene: TRBD1
j_gene: TRBJ1-2

CDR3aa: CASSPQPLTAQETQYF
CDR3nt: TGCGCCAGCAGCCCGCAACCACTGACAGCGCAAGAGACCCAGTACTTC
abundance: -
v_gene: TRBV5-1
d_gene: -
j_gene: TRBJ2-5

CDR3aa: CASRSLDTGELFF
CDR3nt: TGTGCCAGTAGATCCTTAGATACCGGGGAGCTGTTTTTT
abundance: -
v_gene: TRBV19
d_gene: -
j_gene: TRBJ2-2

CDR3aa: CASTFTGNLWDWGNTEAFF
CDR3nt: TGTGCCAGCACCTTTACCGGCAACCTATGGGACTGGGGGAACACTGAAGCTTTCTTT
abundance: few
v_gene: TRBV28
d_gene: -
j_gene: TRBJ1-1

CDR3aa: CASSYSIRRGNIQYF
CDR3nt: TGTGCCAGCAGTTACTCAATTCGGCGGGGTAACATTCAGTACTTC
abundance: -
v_gene: TRBV6-5
d_gene: -
j_gene: TRBJ2-4

CDR3aa: CASSNGWGGGELFF
CDR3nt: TGTGCCAGCAGTAACGGATGGGGGGGAGGGGAGCTGTTTTTT
abundance: -
v_gene: TRBV11-2
d_gene: TRBD2
j_gene: TRBJ2-2

CDR3aa: CASSPPMRGGFEQFF
CDR3nt: TGTGCCAGCTCACCACCGATGAGAGGGGGCTTTGAGCAGTTCTTC
abundance: -
v_gene: TRBV18
d_gene: TRBD1
j_gene: TRBJ2-1

CDR3aa: CASSFSGRALDTGELFF
CDR3nt: TGTGCCAGCAGCTTTAGCGGGAGGGCCCTCGACACCGGGGAGCTGTTTTTT
abundance: -
v_gene: TRBV7-8
d_gene: TRBD2
j_gene: TRBJ2-2

CDR3aa: CASEPQGRGEQYF
CDR3nt: TGTGCCAGCGAGCCCCAGGGCCGGGGCGAGCAGTACTTC
abundance: -
v_gene: TRBV6-1
d_gene: -
j_gene: TRBJ2-7

CDR3aa: CASSTYSSTDTQYF
CDR3nt: TGTGCCAGCAGCACTTATTCTAGCACAGATACGCAGTATTTT
abundance: -
v_gene: TRBV7-9
d_gene: -
j_gene: TRBJ2-3

CDR3aa: CASSEAGVGDETQYF
CDR3nt: TGCGCCAGCAGTGAAGCGGGAGTCGGGGACGAGACCCAGTACTTC
abundance: -
v_gene: TRBV10-1
d_gene: TRBD2
j_gene: TRBJ2-5

CDR3aa: CASSSVGGSSYEQYF
CDR3nt: TGTGCCAGCAGTTCCGTAGGCGGGAGCTCCTACGAGCAGTACTTC
abundance: -
v_gene: TRBV6-5
d_gene: TRBD2
j_gene: TRBJ2-7

CDR3aa: CASSGQGITEAFF
CDR3nt: TGTGCCAGCAGTGGACAGGGCATCACTGAAGCTTTCTTT
abundance: once
v_gene: TRBV2
d_gene: TRBD1
j_gene: TRBJ1-1

CDR3aa: CASSQQSTGVRETQYF
CDR3nt: TGCGCCAGCAGCCAACAATCGACAGGGGTGCGGGAGACCCAGTACTTC
abundance: -
v_gene: TRBV4-1
d_gene: TRBD1
j_gene: TRBJ2-5

CDR3aa: CASSLGVLKQYF
CDR3nt: TGTGCCAGCAGCTTGGGCGTTCTTAAGCAGTACTTC
abundance: -
v_gene: TRBV5-6
d_gene: -
j_gene: TRBJ2-7

CDR3aa: CASSLGEGMNTEAFF
CDR3nt: TGTGCCAGCAGCTTGGGGGAGGGAATGAACACTGAAGCTTTCTTT
abundance: -
v_gene: TRBV5-6
d_gene: -
j_gene: TRBJ1-1

CDR3aa: CASSSGSGTPYSNQPQHF
CDR3nt: TGTGCCAGCAGCTCTGGGTCCGGGACACCTTATAGCAATCAGCCCCAGCATTTT
abundance: few
v_gene: TRBV5-8
d_gene: -
j_gene: TRBJ1-5

CDR3aa: CASSRRGEQYF
CDR3nt: TGTGCCAGCAGTCGGCGCGGGGAGCAGTACTTC
abundance: -
v_gene: TRBV6-5
d_gene: -
j_gene: TRBJ2-7

CDR3aa: CASSLELGEQYF
CDR3nt: TGCGCCAGCAGCTTGGAACTCGGGGAGCAGTACTTC
abundance: -
v_gene: TRBV5-1
d_gene: -
j_gene: TRBJ2-7

CDR3aa: CASSSGGASNQPQHF
CDR3nt: TGTGCCAGCAGCTCAGGGGGCGCGAGCAATCAGCCCCAGCATTTT
abundance: -
v_gene: TRBV7-2
d_gene: TRBD1
j_gene: TRBJ1-5

CDR3aa: CASSGSGQGSSYEQYF
CDR3nt: TGCGCCAGCAGTGGTAGTGGACAGGGGAGCTCCTACGAGCAGTACTTC
abundance: -
v_gene: TRBV10-2
d_gene: TRBD1
j_gene: TRBJ2-7

CDR3aa: CASSPQNTEGDEQYF
CDR3nt: TGTGCCAGCTCACCACAGAATACGGAGGGGGACGAGCAGTACTTC
abundance: -
v_gene: TRBV18
d_gene: -
j_gene: TRBJ2-7

CDR3aa: CTVGSGSYGYTF
CDR3nt: TGCACCGTTGGCTCGGGGTCCTATGGCTACACCTTC
abundance: -
v_gene: TRBV29-1
d_gene: -
j_gene: TRBJ1-2